The 8 T cell receptor beta chains below were found in one sample sequenced in a study (dated by TCRdb to the mid-2010s). Library preparation was by 5' RACE. Instrument used: Illumina MiSeq. TCRdb's own reprocessing of the public reads used fastp at Q25 and MiXCR and kept productive beta chains. Rows with one shared CDR3 protein collapse into an entry with the most common genes and DNA. Counted in this sample were around 37,000 distinct CDR3 sequences; less than 35% of them appeared once. Around 3.9% of the sample belongs to the ten largest clones. The sample was memory CD4+ T cells sorted from a lymph node. The sample's cell subset or site, from its label and the paper: memory CD4+ T cells, CD4+CD45RO+CD25-. These receptor sequences come from a female donor with breast cancer.

This clonotype was observed a few times. The rearrangement uses TRBV6-2 or TRBV6-3 and TRBJ2-2, with D unclear. CDR1 is MNHEY and CDR2 is SVGEGT in the germline V gene. The ends were cut back, 0 bases at V and 6 bases at J, with 8 bases in the middle. CDR3 length: 14 residues. The CDR3 here is CASSYSTIPGELFF. Written as DNA, the CDR3 is TGTGCCAGCAGTTACTCGACCATTCCCGGGGAGCTGTTTTTT.

This chain uses TRBV4-2 with TRBJ1-2; 8 nucleotides match TRBD1. The junction had 2 bases not matched to a gene; V was cut back by 2 bases and J by 6 bases. This CDR3 comprises 13 residues. CDR1 and CDR2 (germline): LGHNA, YNFKEQ. CDR3 amino acids: CASSQPQGDGYTF. The CDR3, as DNA: TGTGCCAGCAGCCAACCACAGGGGGATGGCTACACCTTC.

The chain is built from TRBV12-3 or TRBV12-4 and TRBJ2-2, with D possibly TRBD1 on 6 matching bases. This CDR3 has 14 residues. The V gene lost 5 bases and the J gene lost 6 bases, with 13 bases spanning the gap. CDR3 sequence: CASSPPAGAGELFF. Written as DNA, the CDR3 is TGTGCCAGCAGTCCACCAGCAGGGGCCGGGGAGCTGTTTTTT.

The chain is built from TRBV20-1 and TRBJ1-5; tentatively, D is TRBD1 (5 bases). V lost 3 bases and J lost 4, with 10 bases in between. CDR1 is DFQATT, CDR2 SNEGSKA, per germline (reference sequence). CDR3 length: 13 residues. The CDR3 region is CSASGGGNQPQHF. The DNA for the CDR3 is TGCAGTGCTAGTGGCGGGGGGAATCAGCCCCAGCATTTT.

This clonotype has only a few counts. The chain employs TRBV20-1 and TRBJ1-6, with D unresolved. The CDR3 loop spans 13 amino acids. CDR1 DFQATT and CDR2 SNEGSKA come from the germline V gene (reference sequence). The ends were cut back, 6 bases at V and 7 bases at J, with 13 bases in the middle. For the CDR3, the DNA is TGCAGTGCAGATGGAGGAGCCAATTCACCCCTCCACTTT. The encoded protein is CSADGGANSPLHF.

This chain uses TRBV6-1 with TRBJ2-5; D might be TRBD2 (5 bases). The CDR3 is made up of 15 amino acids. V was clipped by 1 base and J by 5 bases, with 14 bases between them. The germline V gene has CDR1 MNHNS and CDR2 SASEGT. In DNA, the CDR3 is TGTGCCAGCAGTGAAGGGGGAGCATCCCCGGAGACCCAGTACTTC. Encoded protein: CASSEGGASPETQYF.

The V and J genes are TRBV12-3 or TRBV12-4 and TRBJ2-3; D ambiguous. V dropped 4 bases and J dropped 1 base, with 6 bases sitting between them. The CDR3 loop spans 13 amino acids. DNA for the CDR3: TGTGCCAGCAGTTCGGCAGGCACAGATACGCAGTATTTT. It translates to CASSSAGTDTQYF.

The rearrangement joins TRBV2 to TRBJ2-7; weak D call: TRBD1 (6 bases). Trimming took 3 bases from V and 3 from J, leaving 12 bases between them. CDR3 length: 14 amino acids. Germline V CDR1 and CDR2: SNHLY, FYNNEI. In DNA form, the CDR3 reads TGTGCCAGCAGTGATCCGGCAGGGGACTACGAGCAGTACGTC. Encoded protein: CASSDPAGDYEQYV.